Sequencing of this TCR beta chain was carried out in a study of T-cell memory formation after mild COVID-19. Findings and limits, study-wide: Among clones contracting day 15 to 85, CD4/CD8 was balanced, whereas later expanders leaned CD4+. The authors left the SARS-CoV-2 specificity of second-wave clones peaking on day 37 unconfirmed.

TCRdb reprocessed the 5' RACE reads with MiXCR, giving one entry per CDR3 protein. This table holds hundreds of thousands of distinct CDR3 sequences, 15% to 20% found once. Comment on this clonotype: The antigen is not known.

The CDR3 contains 14 residues. The TCR comes from an adult woman who had mild COVID-19 (a few samples of this study predate the infection). Cell type and time point are not known. V gene TRBV3-2 combines with J gene TRBJ1-1. TRBV3-2 is classified as a pseudogene. What was sequenced was PBMCs or a T cell subset sorted from them (not recorded which). For the CDR3, the DNA is TGTGCCAGCAGCCCGGGTCAAATGAACACTGAAGCTTTCTTT. Protein product: CASSPGQMNTEAFF.